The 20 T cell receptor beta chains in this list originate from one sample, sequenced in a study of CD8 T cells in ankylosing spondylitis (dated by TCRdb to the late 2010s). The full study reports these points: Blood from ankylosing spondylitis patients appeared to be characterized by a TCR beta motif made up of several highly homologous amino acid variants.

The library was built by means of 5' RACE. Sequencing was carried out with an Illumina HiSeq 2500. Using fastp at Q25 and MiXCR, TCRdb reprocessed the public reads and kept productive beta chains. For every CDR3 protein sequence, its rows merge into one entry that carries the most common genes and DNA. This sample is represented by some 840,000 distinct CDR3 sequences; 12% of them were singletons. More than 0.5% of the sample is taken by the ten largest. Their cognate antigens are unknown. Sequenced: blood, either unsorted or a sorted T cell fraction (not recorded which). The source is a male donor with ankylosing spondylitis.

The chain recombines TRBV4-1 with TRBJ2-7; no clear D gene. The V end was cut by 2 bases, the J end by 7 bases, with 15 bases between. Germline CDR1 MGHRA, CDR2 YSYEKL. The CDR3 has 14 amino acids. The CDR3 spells CASSQRQVAGEQYF. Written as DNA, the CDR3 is TGCGCCAGCAGCCAAAGGCAGGTCGCCGGGGAGCAGTACTTC.

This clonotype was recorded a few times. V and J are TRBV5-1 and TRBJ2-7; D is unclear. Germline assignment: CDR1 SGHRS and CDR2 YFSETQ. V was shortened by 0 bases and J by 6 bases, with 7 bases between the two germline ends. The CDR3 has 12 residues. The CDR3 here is CASSLDSAEQYF. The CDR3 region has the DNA TGCGCCAGCAGCTTGGACAGCGCCGAGCAGTACTTC.

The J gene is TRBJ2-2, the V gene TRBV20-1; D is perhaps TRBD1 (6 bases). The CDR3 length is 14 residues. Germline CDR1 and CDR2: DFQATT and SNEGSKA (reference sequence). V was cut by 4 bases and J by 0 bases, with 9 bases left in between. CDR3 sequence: CSATGAPNTGELFF. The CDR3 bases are TGCAGTGCTACAGGGGCTCCGAACACCGGGGAGCTGTTTTTT.

CDR3 bases: TGTGCCAGCAGTTACTCTGGGGAGAATGAGCAGTTCTTC. Translated, it gives CASSYSGENEQFF. The J gene is TRBJ2-1, the V gene TRBV6-6; D may be TRBD2 (5 bases). Germline V gives CDR1 MNHNY, CDR2 SVGAGI (reference sequence). This CDR3 spans 13 amino acids. V shed 0 bases and J shed 7 bases, with 7 bases lying between them.

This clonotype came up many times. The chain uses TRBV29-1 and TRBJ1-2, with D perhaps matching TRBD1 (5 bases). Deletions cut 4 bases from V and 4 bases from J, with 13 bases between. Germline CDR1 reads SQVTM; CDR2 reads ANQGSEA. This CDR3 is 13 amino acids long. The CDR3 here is CSVVYRNPYGYTF. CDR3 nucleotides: TGCAGCGTTGTTTACAGGAACCCCTATGGCTACACCTTC.

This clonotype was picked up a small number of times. The CDR3: CASSLARDYEQFF. The CDR3 DNA reads TGTGCCAGCAGCTTGGCGAGGGACTATGAGCAGTTCTTC. V usage is TRBV7-2 and J usage is TRBJ2-1, with a tentative D call TRBD2 (6 bases). The CDR3 is 13 amino acids. Per germline, CDR1 SGHTA and CDR2 FQGNSA. Trimming took off 3 bases at V and 8 bases at J, with 11 bases between the two ends. The whole variable domain, remainder taken from reference TRBV7-2 and TRBJ2-1, is GAGVSQSPSNKVTEKGKDVELRCDPISGHTALYWYRQSLGQGLEFLIYFQGNSAPDKSGLPSDRFSAERTGGSVSTLTIQRTQQEDSAVYLCASSLARDYEQFFGPGTRLTVL.

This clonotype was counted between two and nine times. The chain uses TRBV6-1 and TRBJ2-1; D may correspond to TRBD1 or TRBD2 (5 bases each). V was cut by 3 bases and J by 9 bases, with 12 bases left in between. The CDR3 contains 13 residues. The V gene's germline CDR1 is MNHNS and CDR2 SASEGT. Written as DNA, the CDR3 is TGTGCCAGCAGTGAGGGTCTGAGGGGTGAGCAGTTCTTC. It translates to CASSEGLRGEQFF.

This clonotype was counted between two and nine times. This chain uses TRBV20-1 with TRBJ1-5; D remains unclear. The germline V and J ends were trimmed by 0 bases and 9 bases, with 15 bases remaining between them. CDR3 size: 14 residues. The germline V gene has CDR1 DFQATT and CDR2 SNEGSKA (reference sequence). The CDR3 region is CSARDRRAWVPQHF. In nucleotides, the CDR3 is TGCAGTGCTAGAGATCGGAGGGCGTGGGTGCCCCAGCATTTT.

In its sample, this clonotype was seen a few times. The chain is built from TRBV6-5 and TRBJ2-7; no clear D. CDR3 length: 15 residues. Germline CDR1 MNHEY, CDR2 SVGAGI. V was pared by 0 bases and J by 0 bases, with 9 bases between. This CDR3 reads CASSYSERSSYEQYF. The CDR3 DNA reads TGTGCCAGCAGTTACTCGGAGCGAAGCTCCTACGAGCAGTACTTC.

For the CDR3, the DNA is TGTGCCAGCAGTTATCCCCAGGGGGGAAAAGAGACCCAGTACTTC. Translated, it gives CASSYPQGGKETQYF. The chain recombines TRBV6-5 with TRBJ2-5; D possibly corresponds to TRBD1 (7 bases). The CDR3 spans 15 residues. The germline V gene has CDR1 MNHEY and CDR2 SVGAGI. Deletions cut 3 bases from V and 3 bases from J, with 14 bases between.

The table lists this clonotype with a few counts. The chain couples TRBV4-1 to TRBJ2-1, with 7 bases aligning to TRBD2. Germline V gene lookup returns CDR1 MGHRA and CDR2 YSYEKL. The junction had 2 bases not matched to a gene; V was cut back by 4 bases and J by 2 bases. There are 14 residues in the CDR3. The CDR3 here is CASSRGTTYNEQFF. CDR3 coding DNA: TGCGCCAGCAGCCGGGGGACTACCTACAATGAGCAGTTCTTC.

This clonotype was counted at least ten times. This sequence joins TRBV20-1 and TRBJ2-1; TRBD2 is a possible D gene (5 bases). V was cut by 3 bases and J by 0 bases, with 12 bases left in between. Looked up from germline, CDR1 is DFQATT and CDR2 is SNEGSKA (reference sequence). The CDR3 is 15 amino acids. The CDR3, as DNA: TGCAGTGCTAGGTCGCGGGTAAGCTCCTACAATGAGCAGTTCTTC. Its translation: CSARSRVSSYNEQFF.

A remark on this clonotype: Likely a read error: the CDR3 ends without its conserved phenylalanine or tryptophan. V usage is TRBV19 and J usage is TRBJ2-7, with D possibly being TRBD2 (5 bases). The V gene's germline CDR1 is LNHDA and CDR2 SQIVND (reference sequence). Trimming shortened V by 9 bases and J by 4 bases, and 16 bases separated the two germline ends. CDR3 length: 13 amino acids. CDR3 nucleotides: TGTGCCAGCGAAGACCGGGGAGAGTACGAGCAGTACTTG. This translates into CASEDRGEYEQYL.

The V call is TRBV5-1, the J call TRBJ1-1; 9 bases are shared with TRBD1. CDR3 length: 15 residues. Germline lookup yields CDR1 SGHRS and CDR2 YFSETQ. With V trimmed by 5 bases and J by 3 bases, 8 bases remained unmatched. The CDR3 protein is CASRGGTGSDTEAFF. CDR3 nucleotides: TGCGCCAGCAGGGGGGGGACAGGGTCCGACACTGAAGCTTTCTTT. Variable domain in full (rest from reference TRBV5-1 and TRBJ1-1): KAGVTQTPRYLIKTRGQQVTLSCSPISGHRSVSWYQQTPGQGLQFLFEYFSETQRNKGNFPGRFSGRQFSNSRSEMNVSTLELGDSALYLCASRGGTGSDTEAFFGQGTRLTVV.

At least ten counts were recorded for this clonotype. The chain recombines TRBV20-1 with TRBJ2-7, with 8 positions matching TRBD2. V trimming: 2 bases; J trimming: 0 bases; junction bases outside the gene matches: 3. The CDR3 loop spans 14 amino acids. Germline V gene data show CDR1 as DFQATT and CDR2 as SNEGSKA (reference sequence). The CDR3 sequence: CSARRSGGSYEQYF. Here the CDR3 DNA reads TGCAGTGCTAGAAGGAGCGGGGGCTCCTACGAGCAGTACTTC.

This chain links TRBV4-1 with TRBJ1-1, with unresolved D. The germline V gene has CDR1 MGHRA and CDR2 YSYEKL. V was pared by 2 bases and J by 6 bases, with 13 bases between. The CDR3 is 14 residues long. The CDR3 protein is CASSQNPGSAEAFF. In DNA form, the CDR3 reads TGCGCCAGCAGCCAAAACCCGGGGTCGGCTGAAGCTTTCTTT.

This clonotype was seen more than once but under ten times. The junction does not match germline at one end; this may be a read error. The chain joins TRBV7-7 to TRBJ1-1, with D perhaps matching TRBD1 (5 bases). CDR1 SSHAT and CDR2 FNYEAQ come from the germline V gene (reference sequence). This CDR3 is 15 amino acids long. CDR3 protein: CASSLQGRDNTEAFF. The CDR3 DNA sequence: TGTGCTAGCAGCCTCCAGGGTAGAGACAACACTGAAGCTTTCTTT.

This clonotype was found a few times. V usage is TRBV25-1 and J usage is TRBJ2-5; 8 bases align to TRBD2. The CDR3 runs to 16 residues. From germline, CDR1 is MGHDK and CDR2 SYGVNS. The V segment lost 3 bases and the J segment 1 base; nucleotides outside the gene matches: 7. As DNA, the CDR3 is TGTGCCAGCAGTGACGGGCAAACTAGCGGCCAAGAGACCCAGTACTTC. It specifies CASSDGQTSGQETQYF.

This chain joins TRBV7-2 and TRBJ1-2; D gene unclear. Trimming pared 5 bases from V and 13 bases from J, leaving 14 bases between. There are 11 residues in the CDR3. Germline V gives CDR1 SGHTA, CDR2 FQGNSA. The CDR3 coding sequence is TGTGCCAGCAGCCCCACTTTGGGAGCCACCTTC. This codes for CASSPTLGATF. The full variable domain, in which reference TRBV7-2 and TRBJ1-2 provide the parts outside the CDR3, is GAGVSQSPSNKVTEKGKDVELRCDPISGHTALYWYRQSLGQGLEFLIYFQGNSAPDKSGLPSDRFSAERTGGSVSTLTIQRTQQEDSAVYLCASSPTLGATFGSGTRLTVV.

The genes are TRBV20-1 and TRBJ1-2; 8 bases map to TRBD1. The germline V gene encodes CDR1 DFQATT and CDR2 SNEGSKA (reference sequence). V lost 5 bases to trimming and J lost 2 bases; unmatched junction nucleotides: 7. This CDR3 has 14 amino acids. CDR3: CSAPRDRSNYGYTF. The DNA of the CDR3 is TGCAGTGCTCCACGGGACAGGTCAAACTATGGCTACACCTTC.